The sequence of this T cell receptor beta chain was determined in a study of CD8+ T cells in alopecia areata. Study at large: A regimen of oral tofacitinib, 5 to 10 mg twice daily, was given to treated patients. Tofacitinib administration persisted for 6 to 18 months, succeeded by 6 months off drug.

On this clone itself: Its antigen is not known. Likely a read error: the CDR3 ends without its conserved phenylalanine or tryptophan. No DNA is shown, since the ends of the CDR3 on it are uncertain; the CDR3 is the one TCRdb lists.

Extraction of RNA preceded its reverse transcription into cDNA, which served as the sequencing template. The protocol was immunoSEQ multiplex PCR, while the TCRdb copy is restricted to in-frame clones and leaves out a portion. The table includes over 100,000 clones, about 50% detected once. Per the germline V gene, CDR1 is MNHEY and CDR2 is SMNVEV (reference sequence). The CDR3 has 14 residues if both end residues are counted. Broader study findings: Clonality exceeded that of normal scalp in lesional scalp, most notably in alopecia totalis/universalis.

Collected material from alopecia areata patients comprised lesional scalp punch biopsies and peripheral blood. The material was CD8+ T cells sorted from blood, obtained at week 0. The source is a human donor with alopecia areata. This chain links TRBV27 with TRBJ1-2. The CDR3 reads CASSFTGAMGTVTL.